This entry concerns a single TCR beta chain. What it binds is unknown. The primer mix had 60 Vbeta and 13 Jbeta primers. Sequencing was performed with immunoSEQ multiplex PCR; in TCRdb, only in-frame clones are kept and a portion is missing. The sample contains more than 200,000 clones, roughly 80% of which appear only once. The data were obtained in a study of cytomegalovirus exposure and HLA in healthy donors. Overall study findings and caveats: Cytomegalovirus-associated status was assigned to 150 or so TCR beta chains. Confirmation was obtained in vitro that a few CMV-associated chains are specific for CMV antigens.

This CDR3 is built from 12 residues. V lost 1 base, J lost 13 bases, and 11 bases lay in between. The V gene's germline CDR1 is SGHTA and CDR2 FQGNSA. The sequence was obtained from a man in his forties in good health and CMV-seronegative. Sequencing was carried out using PBMCs. The chain has TRBV7-2 and TRBJ2-4; D call uncertain. The CDR3 reads CASSLGTPRQYF. The CDR3 DNA sequence: TGTGCCAGCAGCTTAGGTACTCCGCGGCAGTACTTC.